The entry that follows covers one T cell receptor (beta chain) sequence. The data were taken from a study of blood T cell repertoires in COVID-19. Across the study: Some COVID-19 samples were acute and others convalescent; all came from the United States, Italy and Spain. Sources were T cells, B-cell-depleted T cells, or PBMCs; the material itself was cDNA or gDNA.

CDR3 length equals 16 residues. The V gene's germline CDR1 is SGHRS and CDR2 YFSETQ. After removal of 4 bases from V and 8 bases from J, the junction contained 10 bases not matched to a gene. Original processing notes: Amplified reference gene primers provided the basis for estimating nucleated cell counts. TCRdb's table, derived via immunoSEQ multiplex PCR, lists solely in-frame clones and lacks some. V and J calls and clone size follow that table, whereas D and trimming were derived from the DNA. This sample has some 70,000 clones, with over 80% found just once. This TCR was recovered from a man aged 50 or older with active COVID-19. J is TRBJ2-2 and V is TRBV5-1; 11 bases agree with TRBD1. Source material: peripheral blood. The CDR3 DNA reads as TGCGCCAGCAGCCCTTGGGACAGGGGGTCCCCGGGGGAGCTGTTTTTT. Translating it yields CASSPWDRGSPGELFF.